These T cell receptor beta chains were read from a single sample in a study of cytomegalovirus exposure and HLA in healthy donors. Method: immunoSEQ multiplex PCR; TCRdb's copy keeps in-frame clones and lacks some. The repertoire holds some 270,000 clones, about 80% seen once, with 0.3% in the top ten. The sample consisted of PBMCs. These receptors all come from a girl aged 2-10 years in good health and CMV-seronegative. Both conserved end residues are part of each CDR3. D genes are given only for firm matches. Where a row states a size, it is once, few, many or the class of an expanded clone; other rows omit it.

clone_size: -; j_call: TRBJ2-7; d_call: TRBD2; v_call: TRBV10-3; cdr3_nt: TGTGCCATCAGTGACTTGGCGGGAGGGTTCTACGAGCAGTACTTC; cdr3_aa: CAISDLAGGFYEQYF
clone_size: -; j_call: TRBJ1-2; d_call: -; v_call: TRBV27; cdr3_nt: TGTGCCAGCAGTTCCCTCCAGGGGATTGAAGGCTACACCTTC; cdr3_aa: CASSSLQGIEGYTF
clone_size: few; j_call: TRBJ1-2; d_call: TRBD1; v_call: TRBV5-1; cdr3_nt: TGCGCCAGCAGCCCCGGACAGGGCTATGGCTACACCTTC; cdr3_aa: CASSPGQGYGYTF
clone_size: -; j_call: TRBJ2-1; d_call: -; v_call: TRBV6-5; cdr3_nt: TGTGCCAGCAGTTCGGGTCACCTCTACAATGAGCAGTTCTTC; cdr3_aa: CASSSGHLYNEQFF
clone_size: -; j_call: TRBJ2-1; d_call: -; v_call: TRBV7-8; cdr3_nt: TGTGCCAGCACCGGGTGGAATGAGCAGTTCTTC; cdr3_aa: CASTGWNEQFF
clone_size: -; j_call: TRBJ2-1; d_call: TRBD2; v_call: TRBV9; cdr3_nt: TGTGCCAGCAGCGTTACCGGGACTAGCGGGGGGGGTGAGCAGTTCTTC; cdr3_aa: CASSVTGTSGGGEQFF
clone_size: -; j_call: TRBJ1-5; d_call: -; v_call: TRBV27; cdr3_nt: TGTGCCAGCAGTTCCCAAAACTTACAGCCCCAGCATTTT; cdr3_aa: CASSSQNLQPQHF
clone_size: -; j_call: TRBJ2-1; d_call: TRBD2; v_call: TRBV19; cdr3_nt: TGTGCCAGTAGCATTAGCGGGGCTTACAATGAGCAGTTCTTC; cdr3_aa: CASSISGAYNEQFF
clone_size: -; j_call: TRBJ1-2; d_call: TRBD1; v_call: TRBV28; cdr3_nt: TGTGCCAGCAGTCCCACCCCGACAGGGACGTATGGCTACACCTTC; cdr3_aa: CASSPTPTGTYGYTF
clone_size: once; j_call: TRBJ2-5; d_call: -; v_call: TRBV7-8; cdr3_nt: TGTGCCAGCAGCTTAGAATCGGGTGAGGAGACCCAGTACTTC; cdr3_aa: CASSLESGEETQYF
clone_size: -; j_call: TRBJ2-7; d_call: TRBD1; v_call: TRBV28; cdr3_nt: TGTGCCAGCAGTTTGGGTGGGACAGGGAGCTACGAGCAGTACTTC; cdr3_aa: CASSLGGTGSYEQYF
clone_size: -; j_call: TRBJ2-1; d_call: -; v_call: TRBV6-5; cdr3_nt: TGTGCCAGCAGCGAGGACCGACAGGCCCGAGATGAGCAGTTCTTC; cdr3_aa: CASSEDRQARDEQFF
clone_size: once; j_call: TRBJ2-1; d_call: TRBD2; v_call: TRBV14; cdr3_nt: TGTGCCAGCAGCCAAGATCTTGGACTAGTTGGAAATGAGCAGTTCTTC; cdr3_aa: CASSQDLGLVGNEQFF
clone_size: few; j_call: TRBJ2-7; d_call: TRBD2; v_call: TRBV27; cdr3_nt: TGTGCCAGCAGTCTAAAGCGGGGGGTGCAAGGGCAGTACTTC; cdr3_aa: CASSLKRGVQGQYF
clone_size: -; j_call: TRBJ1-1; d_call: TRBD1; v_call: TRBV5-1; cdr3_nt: TGCGCCAGCAGCTTACCCTCGTCAGGGGGGAGGACTGAAGCTTTCTTT; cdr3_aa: CASSLPSSGGRTEAFF
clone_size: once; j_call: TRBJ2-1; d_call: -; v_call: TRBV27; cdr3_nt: TGTGCCAGCAGTTTTTATACTAGCCGCTACAATGAGCAGTTCTTC; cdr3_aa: CASSFYTSRYNEQFF
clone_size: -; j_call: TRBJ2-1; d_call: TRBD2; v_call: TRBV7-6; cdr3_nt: TGTGCCAGCAGCGCGAGGCTGACTAGCGGGGAAGACAATGAGCAGTTCTTC; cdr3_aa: CASSARLTSGEDNEQFF
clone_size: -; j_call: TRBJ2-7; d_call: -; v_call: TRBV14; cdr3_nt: TGTGCCAGCAGCCACTCGGCCTACGAGCAGTACTTC; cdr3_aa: CASSHSAYEQYF
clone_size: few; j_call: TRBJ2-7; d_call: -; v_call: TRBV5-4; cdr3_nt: TGTGCCAGCAGCTTGGGGGACTCGCCGAGTGAGCAGTACTTC; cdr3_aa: CASSLGDSPSEQYF
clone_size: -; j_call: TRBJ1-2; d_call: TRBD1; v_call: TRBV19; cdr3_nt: TGTGCCAGTAGCCGGGACAGCTTCTATGGCTACACCTTC; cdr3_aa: CASSRDSFYGYTF
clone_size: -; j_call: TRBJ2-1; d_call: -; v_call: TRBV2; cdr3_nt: TGTGCCAGCACCCCCGGGGTAGCCTACAATGAGCAGTTCTTC; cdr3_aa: CASTPGVAYNEQFF
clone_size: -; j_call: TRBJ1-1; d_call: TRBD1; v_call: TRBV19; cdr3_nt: TGTGCCAGTAGAGAAGCGACAGGGGGCTTATCTGAAGCTTTCTTT; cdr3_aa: CASREATGGLSEAFF
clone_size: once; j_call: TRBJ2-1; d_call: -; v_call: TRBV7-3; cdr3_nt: TGTGCCAGCAGCCGCTACAGGGATAACAATGAGCAGTTCTTC; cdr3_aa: CASSRYRDNNEQFF
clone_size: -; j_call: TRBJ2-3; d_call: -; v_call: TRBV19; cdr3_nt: TGTGCCAGTAGTATACGAGACTACCCAGATACGCAGTATTTT; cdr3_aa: CASSIRDYPDTQYF